The source of this TCR beta chain is a study of brain T cells in children with intractable seizures. Study results and caveats: Pre- and post-surgery blood differed in depth, so pre-surgery absences may be undersampling.

V was shortened by 1 base and J by 2 bases, with 10 bases between the two germline ends. The CDR3 totals 15 residues. Germline V gene data show CDR1 as SEHNR and CDR2 as FQNEAQ (reference sequence). The method was immunoSEQ multiplex PCR; TCRdb's version includes in-frame clones alone and lacks a portion of them. The sample holds around 80,000 clones, around nine tenths seen once. In the case of this clone: The antigen is not known.

Specimen: peripheral blood, collected at surgery. The gene calls are TRBV7-9 and TRBJ2-3; D not resolved. The sequence was obtained from a girl aged 2-10 years with Rasmussen encephalitis and intractable seizures. The DNA of the CDR3 is TGTGCCAGCAGCTTAGAGGGTGGATTCACAGATACGCAGTATTTT. As protein: CASSLEGGFTDTQYF.